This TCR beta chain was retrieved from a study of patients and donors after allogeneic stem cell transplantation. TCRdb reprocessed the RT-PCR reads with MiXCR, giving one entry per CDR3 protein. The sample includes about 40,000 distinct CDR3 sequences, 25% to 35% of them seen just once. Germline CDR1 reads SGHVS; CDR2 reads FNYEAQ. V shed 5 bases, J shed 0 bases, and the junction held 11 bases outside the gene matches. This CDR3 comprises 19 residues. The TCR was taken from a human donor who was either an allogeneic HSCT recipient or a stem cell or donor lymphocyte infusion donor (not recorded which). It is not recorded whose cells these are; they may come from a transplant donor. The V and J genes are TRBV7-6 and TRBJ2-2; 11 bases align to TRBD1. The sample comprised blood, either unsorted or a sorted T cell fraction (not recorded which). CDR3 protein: CASSLWGTGGFANTGELFF. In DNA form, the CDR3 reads TGTGCCAGCAGCCTCTGGGGGACAGGGGGATTCGCGAACACCGGGGAGCTGTTTTTT.